The entry that follows covers one T cell receptor (beta chain) sequence. This entry is derived from a study of OX40 agonist ivuxolimab in advanced cancers. Study at large: Ivuxolimab is an agonistic anti-OX40 (CD134) antibody, and patients were treated with it. A mean age of roughly 66 years, range about 20 to 85, was recorded, and 80% to 90% were male. Among those treated, three patients had partial responses, one with hepatocellular carcinoma and two with cutaneous melanoma.

The repertoire was sequenced with immunoSEQ multiplex PCR; TCRdb's copy has only in-frame clones and lacks some. The table includes about 130,000 clones, about nine tenths detected once. Germline CDR1 reads MNHNS; CDR2 reads SASEGT. With 2 bases removed from V and 7 bases from J, the gap between germline ends came to 11 bases. The CDR3 loop spans 14 amino acids. The sampling schedule covered blood at baseline, cycle 4 day 1, and cycle 7 day 1. The chain recombines TRBV6-1 with TRBJ2-2; TRBD2 is a possible D gene (5 bases). The TCR originated in an adult with an advanced solid tumor such as melanoma, head and neck, liver or kidney cancer. Sequenced here: CD4+ or CD8+ T cells sorted from blood, sampled in a trial of the OX40 agonist ivuxolimab. The CDR3 nucleotides are TGTGCCAGCAGTGAAACACTAGACTTCGGGGAGCTGTTTTTT. Its translation is CASSETLDFGELFF.